This T cell receptor beta chain was identified in a study of T cell repertoires in ileal Crohn's disease. Clones were read by immunoSEQ multiplex PCR, and TCRdb kept only the in-frame ones, dropping some. The table includes under 5,500 clones, nearly 75% detected once. The table lists this clone with a few counts. This CDR3 is 18 amino acids long. The J segment lost 4 bases and the V segment lost 5 bases, leaving 9 bases of the junction unmatched. The germline V gene encodes CDR1 SGHVS and CDR2 FQNEAQ. The chain couples TRBV7-8 to TRBJ2-3, with TRBD2 matching over 16 bases. The specimen was ileal tissue. This clonotype was obtained from an adult with Crohn's disease. CDR3 in amino acids: CASSPGTSGRATPDTQYF. CDR3 DNA sequence: TGTGCCAGCAGCCCTGGGACTAGCGGGAGGGCTACCCCAGATACGCAGTATTTT.